The rows below give T cell receptor beta chains drawn from one sample of a study of blood T cell repertoires in COVID-19. Clones were sequenced by immunoSEQ multiplex PCR, and TCRdb holds only the in-frame ones, with some missing. The sample contains about 290,000 clones, around 86% of which appear only once. The sequencing sample was made of PBMCs or T cells enriched from blood (not recorded which). These TCRs come from a woman in her thirties or forties who had recovered from COVID-19. CDR3s include the opening cysteine and the closing phenylalanine or tryptophan. Fields, in order: J gene, V gene, CDR3 length, CDR3 protein.

TRBJ1-3 TRBV5-8 14 CASSLASSGNTIYF
TRBJ2-1 TRBV18 16 CASSPSSGSSYNEQFF
TRBJ1-2 TRBV4-1 16 CASSQDFGQINYGYTF
TRBJ1-2 TRBV27 13 CASSSTGTGGYTF
TRBJ1-2 TRBV18 15 CASSPKWGTEDGYTF
TRBJ1-1 TRBV6-5 14 CASSYDRSRTEAFF
TRBJ2-5 TRBV9 18 CASSVAPHPQGGQETQYF
TRBJ1-1 TRBV6-6 16 CASSYSRPGANTEAFF
TRBJ1-1 TRBV5-1 15 CASTVQGPENTEAFF
TRBJ2-4 TRBV2 15 CASSEVRGRGNIQYF
TRBJ2-1 TRBV19 16 CASSIFLAGGNNEQFF
TRBJ2-7 TRBV11-2 15 CASSFGLAGAPEQYF
TRBJ2-7 TRBV7-2 13 CASSPGTSGEQYF
TRBJ2-5 TRBV12-3/TRBV12-4 12 CASTFGTGTQYF
TRBJ1-1 TRBV5-1 15 CASSQETGAYTEAFF
TRBJ2-1 TRBV7-6 14 CASSFAGGLDEQFF
TRBJ2-1 TRBV7-9 14 CASSLASSYNEQFF
TRBJ1-2 TRBV9 15 CASSRGWDRVDGYTF
TRBJ2-1 TRBV5-4 16 CASSLVGLAGDNEQFF
TRBJ1-2 TRBV2 13 CASREQVSYGYTF
TRBJ2-3 TRBV11-2 18 CASSVVRLAGGVTDTQYF
TRBJ1-1 TRBV7-2 11 CASSPAAEAFF
TRBJ1-4 TRBV16 13 CASAPPTNEKLFF
TRBJ2-1 TRBV7-3 15 CASSQPTSGLNEQFF
TRBJ1-1 TRBV5-1 14 CASREGQPYTEAFF
TRBJ1-6 TRBV27 15 CASSLTGSYNSPLHF
TRBJ2-1 TRBV6-5 16 CASSYSAGGTYNEQFF
TRBJ2-7 TRBV10-3 16 CASRQPGLAYSYEQYF
TRBJ2-7 TRBV19 15 CASSIARLAFNEQYF
TRBJ1-1 TRBV6-5 14 CASMRTPLNTEAFF
TRBJ2-7 TRBV30 15 CAWSGREAGTYEQYF
TRBJ1-5 TRBV19 18 CASSPPGTGGFSGQPQHF
TRBJ2-6 TRBV5-1 20 CASSFRGGANEVAGANVLTF
TRBJ1-2 TRBV27 17 CASSEQFNRAPNYGYTF
TRBJ2-2 TRBV4-1 15 CASSQGPQNTGELFF
TRBJ2-5 TRBV7-8 16 CASSLARLAGAETQYF
TRBJ2-1 TRBV19 14 CASSIDLGGNEQFF
TRBJ1-5 TRBV29-1 13 CSVGQGRNQPQHF
TRBJ1-2 TRBV10-3 13 CAISEQANYGYTF
TRBJ2-2 TRBV24-1 15 CATPGTEPNTGELFF
TRBJ1-5 TRBV5-6 14 CASKAGGSNQPQHF
TRBJ1-2 TRBV6-1 15 CASSEGSSVYYGYTF
TRBJ1-1 TRBV6-5 14 CASSYQQVNTEAFF
TRBJ2-5 TRBV7-2 14 CASSSGQGRETQYF
TRBJ1-1 TRBV5-4 16 CASSSDRTGRNTEAFF
TRBJ2-5 TRBV6-5 14 CASSLGQLQETQYF
TRBJ2-7 TRBV5-1 17 CASSLVPGASGSYEQYF
TRBJ1-1 TRBV18 14 CASSPQGGNTEAFF
TRBJ1-5 TRBV30 13 CAWSGDSERPQHF
TRBJ2-7 TRBV5-8 16 CASTPDRALVWNEQYF
TRBJ2-1 TRBV4-1 17 CASSRGQGPINYNEQFF
TRBJ2-1 TRBV18 17 CASSLNNLLAGNNEQFF
TRBJ1-4 TRBV7-9 14 CASSLGQGEEKLFF
TRBJ2-3 TRBV7-2 14 CASSRRGESDTQYF